The count of the clone carrying this T cell receptor (beta chain) is one. This sample is part of a study of control samples from healthy donors and cancer patients. Trimming at V came to 7 bases and at J to 0 bases, leaving 20 bases not matched to a gene. This CDR3 has 20 amino acids. Germline-derived CDR1 and CDR2 are LGHDT and YNNKEL (reference sequence). The table came from immunoSEQ multiplex PCR; TCRdb's copy has only in-frame clones and leaves some out. The sample has about 190,000 clones, just under 95% seen once. The chain has TRBV3-1 (or the pseudogene TRBV3-2) and TRBJ2-1, with 8 positions matching TRBD2. Sequenced sample: blood. The sequence derives from a man aged 18 to 29 in good health. CDR3 sequence reads: CASTRGGASGLQSSYNEQFF. In nucleotides, the CDR3 is TGTGCCAGCACTCGGGGGGGGGCTAGCGGCCTCCAAAGCTCCTACAATGAGCAGTTCTTC.